This T cell receptor (beta chain) comes out of a study of cytomegalovirus exposure and HLA in healthy donors. Overall study results and limits: A few CMV-associated chains were confirmed in vitro to be specific for CMV antigens. Follow-up analysis later connected one missense variant in DCLRE1C with trimming of TCR beta V- and J-genes. Follow-up analysis seemed to connect common viral pathogens with several of the most significant clusters identified.

The PCR employed 60 Vbeta primers together with 13 Jbeta primers. Measured with immunoSEQ multiplex PCR; TCRdb has only the in-frame clones, and not every one. The sample has under 200,000 clones, around 72% seen once; the top ten hold less than 1.5%. Turning to this clone: What it binds is not known.

V trimming: 3 bases; J trimming: 4 bases; junction bases outside the gene matches: 3. Germline V gives CDR1 SEHNR, CDR2 FQNEAQ (reference sequence). There are 14 residues in the CDR3. This chain connects TRBV7-9 to TRBJ2-3; TRBD1 agrees at 8 bases. This clonotype originated in a man aged 50 or older in good health and CMV-seronegative. Material for sequencing was PBMCs. Written as DNA, the CDR3 is TGTGCCAGCAGCTTTACAGGGGGAGCAGATACGCAGTATTTT. Its translation is CASSFTGGADTQYF.